This T cell receptor (beta chain) derives from a study of CD8 T cells in ankylosing spondylitis. Trimming pared 3 bases from V and 1 base from J, leaving 12 bases between. This CDR3 has 15 amino acids. Germline loops: CDR1 MDHEN, CDR2 SYDVKM. General study points: Among TCR beta sequences, a motif of under ten highly homologous variants appeared characteristic of ankylosing spondylitis blood.

A word on this clonotype: Its target is unknown.

TCRdb reprocessed the 5' RACE reads with MiXCR, giving one entry per CDR3 protein. The data hold under 950,000 distinct CDR3 sequences, with about 20% observed a single time. The specimen was blood, either unsorted or a sorted T cell fraction (not recorded which). The source of this sequence is a male donor with ankylosing spondylitis. The rearrangement uses TRBV28 and TRBJ2-5, with no clear D. Here the CDR3 DNA reads TGTGCCAGCAGTTTGATTGGGCCAACCCAAGAGACCCAGTACTTC. Its translation: CASSLIGPTQETQYF.